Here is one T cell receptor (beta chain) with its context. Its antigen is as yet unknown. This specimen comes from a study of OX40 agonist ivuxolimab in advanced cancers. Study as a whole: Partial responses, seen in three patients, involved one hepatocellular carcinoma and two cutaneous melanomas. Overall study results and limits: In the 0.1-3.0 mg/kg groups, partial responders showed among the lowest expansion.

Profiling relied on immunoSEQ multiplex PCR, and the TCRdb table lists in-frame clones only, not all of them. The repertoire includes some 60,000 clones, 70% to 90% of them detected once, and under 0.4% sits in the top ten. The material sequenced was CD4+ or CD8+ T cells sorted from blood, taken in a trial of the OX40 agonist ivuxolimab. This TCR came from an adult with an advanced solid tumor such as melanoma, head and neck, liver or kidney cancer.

The CDR3 here is CASSTWTGGSYEQYF. The CDR3 DNA sequence: TGTGCCAGCAGCACATGGACAGGGGGGAGTTACGAGCAGTACTTC. The rearrangement links TRBV7-2 to TRBJ2-5; 10 bases fit TRBD1. Judging by the DNA end, TRBJ2-7 fits better; the J call may be wrong. Germline CDR1 and CDR2: SGHTA and FQGNSA. This CDR3 is 15 amino acids long.